Shown below are 26 T cell receptor beta chains from a single sample sequenced in a study of blood T cell repertoires in COVID-19. TCRdb keeps only in-frame clones here, not all; method: immunoSEQ multiplex PCR. The table lists fewer than 450,000 clones, around nine tenths of them singletons, with less than 3.5% in the top ten. The sample taken for sequencing was peripheral blood. Receptors were obtained from a woman between 18 and 30 years old who had recovered from COVID-19.

There are a few counts of this clone. The chain recombines TRBV18 with TRBJ2-7, with D possibly being TRBD1 (5 bases). CDR1 KGHSH and CDR2 LQKENI come from the germline V gene. Trimming removed 4 bases from V and 3 bases from J, with 10 bases in between. This CDR3 contains 13 residues. CDR3 nucleotide sequence: TGTGCCAGCTCACAGGGGATTTACTACGAGCAGTACGTC. It specifies CASSQGIYYEQYV.

This sequence joins TRBV5-4 and TRBJ2-1, with D tentatively TRBD2 (6 bases). V lost 2 bases and J lost 8, with 11 bases in between. Germline lookup yields CDR1 SGHNT and CDR2 YYREEE (reference sequence). The CDR3 has 13 amino acids. CDR3 protein: CASSLTGVYEQFF. The DNA for the CDR3 is TGTGCCAGCAGCTTAACGGGAGTCTATGAGCAGTTCTTC.

CDR3 loop: CASNALAGVAQYF. The CDR3, as DNA: TGTGCCAGCAACGCACTAGCGGGAGTTGCCCAGTACTTC. The V and J genes are TRBV6-5 and TRBJ2-5; 11 bases are a match to TRBD2. V dropped 7 bases and J dropped 9; count of bases not matched to a gene: 7. The CDR3 has 13 amino acids. Germline V lookup: CDR1 MNHEY, CDR2 SVGAGI.

V usage is TRBV25-1 and J usage is TRBJ1-1, with D possibly TRBD1 on 5 matching bases. The CDR3 extends over 15 amino acids. Germline CDR1 reads MGHDK; CDR2 reads SYGVNS. V lost 5 bases and J lost 0, with 13 bases in between. CDR3 loop: CASSQTDTMNTEAFF. The CDR3 region has the DNA TGTGCCAGCAGTCAGACGGACACCATGAACACTGAAGCTTTCTTT.

The chain is built from TRBV5-1 and TRBJ2-2; TRBD2 matches at 12 bases. With V trimmed by 4 bases and J by 5 bases, 3 bases remained unmatched. Germline values: CDR1 SGHRS, CDR2 YFSETQ. This CDR3 has 15 residues. CDR3 residues: CASSVGTSGTGELFF. The CDR3 DNA sequence: TGCGCCAGCAGCGTAGGGACTAGCGGGACCGGGGAGCTGTTTTTT. Filled out from reference TRBV5-1 and TRBJ2-2, the complete variable domain reads KAGVTQTPRYLIKTRGQQVTLSCSPISGHRSVSWYQQTPGQGLQFLFEYFSETQRNKGNFPGRFSGRQFSNSRSEMNVSTLELGDSALYLCASSVGTSGTGELFFGEGSRLTVL.

The V and J genes are TRBV7-2 and TRBJ2-3; 8 bases line up with TRBD2. The CDR3 contains 17 residues. Germline CDR1 is SGHTA and CDR2 is FQGNSA. The J segment lost 6 bases and the V segment lost 1 base, leaving 12 bases of the junction unmatched. This CDR3 is CASSLVGAGVSQDTQYF. CDR3 nucleotide sequence: TGTGCCAGCAGCTTAGTGGGAGCGGGAGTCTCTCAGGATACGCAGTATTTT.

The V and J genes are TRBV3-1 (or the pseudogene TRBV3-2) and TRBJ2-1; 11 nucleotides match TRBD2. The ends lost 3 bases at V and 15 bases at J; junction bases unmatched: 7. Germline CDR1 and CDR2: LGHDT and YNNKEL (reference sequence). This CDR3 comprises 13 residues. DNA for the CDR3: TGTGCCAGCAGCCAGCTCCTAGCGGGAGGCCCGTTCTTC. Translating it yields CASSQLLAGGPFF.

V gene TRBV9 combines with J gene TRBJ1-5, with 9 bases aligning to TRBD1. The CDR3 contains 14 residues. V shed 3 bases, J shed 5 bases, and the junction held 3 bases outside the gene matches. CDR1 and CDR2 (germline): SGDLS, YYNGEE. The CDR3 loop is CASSGGTGHQPQHF. CDR3 sequence (DNA): TGTGCCAGCAGCGGCGGGACAGGGCATCAGCCCCAGCATTTT.

This chain joins TRBV27 and TRBJ1-2; 7 bases line up with TRBD1. The germline V gene encodes CDR1 MNHEY and CDR2 SMNVEV (reference sequence). Trimming at V came to 7 bases and at J to 8 bases, leaving 10 bases not matched to a gene. The CDR3 is made up of 13 amino acids. CDR3 in amino acids: CASTRERGRGYTF. CDR3 in DNA: TGTGCCAGCACCCGGGAGAGGGGGCGAGGCTACACCTTC.

J is TRBJ2-6 and V is TRBV5-4; 7 bases line up with TRBD1. V trimming: 3 bases; J trimming: 4 bases; junction bases outside the gene matches: 7. The CDR3 runs 16 residues. The germline V gene has CDR1 SGHNT and CDR2 YYREEE (reference sequence). For the CDR3, the DNA is TGTGCCAGCAGCTATGGACAGGCAGCAGGGGCCAACGTCCTGACTTTC. It codes for CASSYGQAAGANVLTF.

J is TRBJ2-1 and V is TRBV9; TRBD1 matches at 11 bases. The CDR3 is made up of 15 amino acids. Germline V gene data show CDR1 as SGDLS and CDR2 as YYNGEE. V gave up 3 bases and J gave up 8 bases; unmatched junction bases: 7. The CDR3 DNA is TGTGCCAGCAGCGGCGGACAGGGGGCCGGCGATGAGCAGTTCTTC. Its translation: CASSGGQGAGDEQFF.

V is TRBV19 and J is TRBJ1-1; no clear D gene. This CDR3 has 15 residues. V was shortened by 5 bases and J by 4 bases, with 17 bases between the two germline ends. Germline V CDR1 and CDR2: LNHDA, SQIVND (reference sequence). The CDR3 region is CASSGLDGRLTEAFF. CDR3 in DNA: TGTGCCAGTAGTGGACTCGATGGACGGCTCACTGAAGCTTTCTTT. The full variable domain, its missing parts supplied by reference TRBV19 and TRBJ1-1, is DGGITQSPKYLFRKEGQNVTLSCEQNLNHDAMYWYRQDPGQGLRLIYYSQIVNDFQKGDIAEGYSVSREKKESFPLTVTSAQKNPTAFYLCASSGLDGRLTEAFFGQGTRLTVV.

The rearrangement links TRBV4-3 to TRBJ1-2, with D possibly TRBD1 on 5 matching bases. Germline values: CDR1 LGHNA, CDR2 YSLEER. This CDR3 is built from 15 residues. Trimming left V 3 bases short and J 7 bases short, with 18 bases between. The CDR3 reads CASSQGGRAGGGYTF. The CDR3 DNA sequence: TGCGCCAGCAGCCAGGGGGGGAGAGCCGGGGGTGGCTACACCTTC.

The genes are TRBV4-3 and TRBJ2-1, with 9 bases lining up with TRBD1. Germline CDR1 reads LGHNA; CDR2 reads YSLEER. The CDR3 runs to 17 residues. Trimming at V came to 1 base and at J to 8 bases, leaving 12 bases not matched to a gene. The CDR3 sequence: CASSQVTGDREPHEQFF. The CDR3 DNA is TGCGCCAGCAGCCAAGTCACTGGGGACAGGGAGCCTCATGAGCAGTTCTTC.

This chain uses TRBV5-5 with TRBJ2-5; 7 positions agree with TRBD1. This CDR3 is built from 14 residues. The trim removed 5 bases at V and 5 bases at J, leaving 9 bases unmatched. Germline V gene sequence: CDR1 SGHKS, CDR2 YYEKEE (reference sequence). In DNA form, the CDR3 reads TGTGCCAGCAGTTCCGTGAGGGGGCCGGAGACCCAGTACTTC. It is translated as CASSSVRGPETQYF.

This rearrangement joins TRBV7-9 to TRBJ2-2, with a possible D match to TRBD2 (5 bases). There are 15 residues in the CDR3. Deletions cut 2 bases from V and 7 bases from J, with 14 bases between. Germline V gene lookup returns CDR1 SEHNR and CDR2 FQNEAQ (reference sequence). The CDR3 nucleotides read TGTGCCAGCAGCTTACAGGACGAGGGATTCGGGGAGCTGTTTTTT. It specifies CASSLQDEGFGELFF.

V is TRBV16 and J is TRBJ1-5; tentatively, D is TRBD1 (5 bases). The V and J ends lost 1 base and 16 bases respectively, with 17 bases between them. Germline V gene lookup returns CDR1 KGHSY and CDR2 FQNENV. This CDR3 contains 13 residues. CDR3 sequence (DNA): TGTGCCAGCAGCCAATATCCAGGGTCGTCGGATCATTTT. Translation gives CASSQYPGSSDHF.

The chain employs TRBV19 and TRBJ2-2; D perhaps matches TRBD1 (5 bases). Trimming took 6 bases from V and 0 from J, leaving 8 bases between them. The CDR3 sequence is 14 residues long. The germline gives CDR1 LNHDA, CDR2 SQIVND (reference sequence). CDR3 region: CASSKQANTGELFF. CDR3 bases: TGTGCCAGTAGCAAACAGGCGAACACCGGGGAGCTGTTTTTT.

This sequence joins TRBV5-6 and TRBJ2-7, with D possibly matching TRBD1 (5 bases). Between the trimmed V and J ends, which lost 0 bases and 0 bases, there was a span of 10 bases. The CDR3 has 15 residues. The V gene's germline CDR1 is SGHDT and CDR2 YYEEEE. CDR3 in DNA: TGTGCCAGCAGCTTGGGACAGTTTAGCTCCTACGAGCAGTACGTC. It yields the protein CASSLGQFSSYEQYV.

CDR3 loop: CATSNRGGEKLFF. The CDR3 nucleotides read TGTGCCACCAGTAACAGGGGAGGTGAAAAACTGTTTTTT. The chain couples TRBV24-1 to TRBJ1-4; TRBD1 aligns across 7 bases. The germline V gene encodes CDR1 KGHDR and CDR2 SFDVKD. The CDR3 runs 13 residues. After removal of 6 bases from V and 7 bases from J, the junction contained 4 bases not matched to a gene.

The chain is built from TRBV19 and TRBJ1-5, with 8 bases aligning to TRBD1. Losses at the gene ends were 5 bases for V and 5 bases for J; bases not matched to a gene: 5. Germline V CDR1 and CDR2: LNHDA, SQIVND (reference sequence). The CDR3 is made up of 14 amino acids. Here the CDR3 reads CASSPDRGYQPQHF. The CDR3 nucleotides are TGTGCCAGTAGTCCCGACAGGGGCTATCAGCCCCAGCATTTT.

This clone was detected once. The genes are TRBV6-6 and TRBJ2-1; possible D gene TRBD2, 6 bases. The CDR3 covers 12 residues. The V end lost 8 bases, the J end lost 10 bases, and 15 bases lay between the germline ends. The germline V gene has CDR1 MNHNY and CDR2 SVGAGI (reference sequence). The CDR3 DNA follows: TGTGCCAGCGACACGGGAGCGGAAGAGCAGTTCTTC. Amino acid sequence: CASDTGAEEQFF.

This clone appeared a single time. The chain couples TRBV29-1 to TRBJ2-3; the D gene is possibly TRBD1 (6 bases). The CDR3 covers 13 residues. Germline assignment: CDR1 SQVTM and CDR2 ANQGSEA. V was trimmed by 6 bases and J by 1 base, leaving 11 bases between them. The CDR3 sequence is CSVRGFGTDTQYF. In DNA, the CDR3 is TGCAGCGTCAGGGGATTTGGCACAGATACGCAGTATTTT.

The chain combines TRBV27 with TRBJ2-5; TRBD1 aligns across 8 bases. V was clipped by 8 bases and J by 4 bases; unmatched bases: 12. CDR1 and CDR2 from the germline V gene are MNHEY and SMNVEV (reference sequence). The CDR3 sequence is 15 residues long. CDR3 coding DNA: TGTGCCAGCCAAGTTATCAGGGGGCGCGCAGAGACCCAGTACTTC. This gives the protein CASQVIRGRAETQYF.

The V call is TRBV18, the J call TRBJ2-1; 10 bases agree with TRBD2. The CDR3 length is 16 residues. The germline V gene has CDR1 KGHSH and CDR2 LQKENI. The junction had 2 bases not matched to a gene; V was cut back by 3 bases and J by 0 bases. The CDR3 here is CASSPASGSSYNEQFF. Here the CDR3 DNA reads TGTGCCAGCTCACCGGCTAGCGGGAGCTCCTACAATGAGCAGTTCTTC.

The V call is TRBV28, the J call TRBJ1-2; 7 bases match TRBD1. The germline gives CDR1 MDHEN, CDR2 SYDVKM. Germline trimming cut 1 base from V and 4 bases from J; bases unmatched to any gene: 0. The CDR3 runs to 13 residues. CDR3 nucleotide sequence: TGTGCCAGCAGTTTATCAGGGGGCTATGGCTACACCTTC. It is translated as CASSLSGGYGYTF.